This TCR beta chain was captured by sequencing in a study of cytomegalovirus exposure and HLA in healthy donors. Germline CDR1 and CDR2: SNHLY and FYNNEI. V was pared by 4 bases and J by 2 bases, with 5 bases of the junction left unmatched. The CDR3 is 14 amino acids. Primers included in the PCR were 60 Vbeta and 13 Jbeta primers. Clones were read by immunoSEQ multiplex PCR, and TCRdb kept only the in-frame ones, dropping some. The sample shows more than 130,000 clones, about three quarters of them seen only once. Worth noting for this clone: Its antigen remains unknown.

Study-wide results and caveats: Later, an analysis showed that TCR beta chains associated with HLA were more clonally expanded than others that were equally common. The study carried out a later analysis of TCR beta sequences. It associated some 15,000 of them with specific HLA alleles at a false discovery rate of 0.05. The majority of TCR sequences were rare, yet some public TCRs appeared in many donors.

The sequence was collected from a human donor in good health. This rearrangement joins TRBV2 to TRBJ2-7, with TRBD2 matching over 7 bases. The sample taken for sequencing was PBMCs. For the CDR3, the DNA is TGTGCCAGCAGTGCCGGACTAGGACCCTACGAGCAGTACTTC. Its translation is CASSAGLGPYEQYF.